These T cell receptor beta chains were read from a single sample in a study of blood T cell repertoires in COVID-19. Assay used: immunoSEQ multiplex PCR; TCRdb lists only in-frame clones, some missing. The table records approximately 320,000 clones, roughly 86% of them present only once. Specimen: peripheral blood. All receptors come from a woman aged 25 to 39 with COVID-19, enrolled during active disease. The conserved cysteine and the conserved F or W are not part of the CDR3 here. Fields, in order: V gene, J gene, D gene, clone size, CDR3 protein. A D gene is named only where the DNA matches it firmly. For some rows the clone size is stated as once, few or many, or as a class when expanded; others skip it.

V: TRBV5-1
J: TRBJ1-4
D: TRBD1
size: -
CDR3: ASSLGDRGYQDAFNEKLF

V: TRBV28
J: TRBJ1-5
D: TRBD1
size: few
CDR3: ASSPPSRAGGSNQPQH

V: TRBV28
J: TRBJ1-3
D: -
size: -
CDR3: ASSEGGQGSGNTIY

V: TRBV6-1
J: TRBJ1-2
D: -
size: -
CDR3: ASSEADRGGRDYGYT

V: TRBV6-5
J: TRBJ1-2
D: -
size: -
CDR3: ASSYRHTTEIYGYT

V: TRBV10-3
J: TRBJ1-2
D: -
size: -
CDR3: AISEGQHYGYT

V: TRBV6-1
J: TRBJ1-2
D: -
size: -
CDR3: ASREGLRSFLGYT

V: TRBV10-3
J: TRBJ2-1
D: -
size: -
CDR3: AISGGESYNEQF

V: TRBV5-1
J: TRBJ2-5
D: TRBD2
size: -
CDR3: ASSLGTSVGAETQY

V: TRBV24-1
J: TRBJ2-7
D: -
size: -
CDR3: ATSDSGYSYEQY

V: TRBV4-1
J: TRBJ1-1
D: -
size: -
CDR3: ASSRDTGRGTEAF

V: TRBV18
J: TRBJ1-3
D: -
size: -
CDR3: ASSPFLPGQGSGNTIY

V: TRBV23-1
J: TRBJ1-5
D: -
size: -
CDR3: ASSDSLNQPQH

V: TRBV5-5
J: TRBJ2-7
D: -
size: -
CDR3: ASSSDRQDPREQY